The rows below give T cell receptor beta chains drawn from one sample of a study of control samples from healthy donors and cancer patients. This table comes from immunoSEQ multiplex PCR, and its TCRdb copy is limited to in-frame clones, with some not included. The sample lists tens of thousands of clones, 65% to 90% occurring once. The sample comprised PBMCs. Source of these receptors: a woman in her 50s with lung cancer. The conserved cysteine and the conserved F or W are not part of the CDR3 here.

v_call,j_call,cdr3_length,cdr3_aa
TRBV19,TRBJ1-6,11,ASSRQVDSPLH
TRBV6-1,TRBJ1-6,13,ASSELQGSGPPLH
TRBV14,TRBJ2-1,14,ASSQRGLTSYNEQF
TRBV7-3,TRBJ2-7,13,ASSVDRGPSYEQY
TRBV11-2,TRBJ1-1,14,ASSLLYGNLGTEAF
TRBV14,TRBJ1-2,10,ASSQDFYGYT
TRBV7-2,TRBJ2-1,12,ASSISGGAREQF
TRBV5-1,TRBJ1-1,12,ASSLGTANTEAF
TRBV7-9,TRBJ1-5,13,ASSNDRTRNQPQH
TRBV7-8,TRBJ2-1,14,ASSGPTGPGRNEQF
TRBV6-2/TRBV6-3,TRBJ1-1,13,ASSYPTGGDTEAF
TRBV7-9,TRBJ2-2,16,ASSLAWGTGDNTGELF
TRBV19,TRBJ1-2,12,ASNSLQGFYGYT
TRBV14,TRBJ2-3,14,ASSQRIGHNTDTQY
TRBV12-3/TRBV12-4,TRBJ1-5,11,ASSRTVDQPQH
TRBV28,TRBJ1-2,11,ASSLVPARGYT
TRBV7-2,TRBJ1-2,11,ASSLALRGGYT
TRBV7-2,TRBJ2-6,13,ASSPGNSGANVLT
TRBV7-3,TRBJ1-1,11,ASSLTGGGLAF
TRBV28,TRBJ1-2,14,ASSLSGLDNNYGYT
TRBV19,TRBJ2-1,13,ASSMVTGGNNEQF
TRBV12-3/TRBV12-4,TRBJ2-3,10,ATGRSTDTQY
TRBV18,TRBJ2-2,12,ASSPGLATGELF
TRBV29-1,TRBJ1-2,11,SVEGGQGYGYT
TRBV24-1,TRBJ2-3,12,ATSAPHPTDTQY
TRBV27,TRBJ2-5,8,ASGQETQY
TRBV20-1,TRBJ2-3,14,SASRRGAGFADTQY
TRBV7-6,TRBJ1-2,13,ASSLYGGSRYGYT
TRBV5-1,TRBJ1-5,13,ASSLDPGGRQPQH
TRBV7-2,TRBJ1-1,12,ASRRTGGTAEAF
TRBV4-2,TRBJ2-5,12,ASSQAGAEETQY
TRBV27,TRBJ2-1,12,ASSLGSLGNEQF
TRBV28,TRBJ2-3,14,ASSGTVPGGTDTQY
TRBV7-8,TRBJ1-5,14,ASSSGQGHINQPQH
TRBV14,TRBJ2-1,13,ASSQGDSKYNEQF
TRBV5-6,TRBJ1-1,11,ASSLVRDTEAF
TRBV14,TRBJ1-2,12,ASSREGRNYGYT
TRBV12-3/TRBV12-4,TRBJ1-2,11,ASSLGQGDGYT
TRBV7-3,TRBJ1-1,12,ASSLRGGDTEAF
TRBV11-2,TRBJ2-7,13,ASSLTTGRIYEQY
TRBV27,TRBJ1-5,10,ASSPSGQPQH
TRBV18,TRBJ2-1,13,ASSPMGTQYNEQF
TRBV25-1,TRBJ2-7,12,AARAGGKYYEQY
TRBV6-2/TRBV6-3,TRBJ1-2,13,ASSKRQLPNYGYT
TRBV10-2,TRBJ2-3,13,ASRLGRTSTDTQY